This entry is about one T cell receptor (beta chain). What it recognizes is unknown. These data belong to a study of blood T cells in healthy people across ages. Notes on the study in general: Long-lived and aged donors differed, with more naive CD4+ cells and higher diversity in the long-lived.

This CDR3 is 14 amino acids long. CDR1 is SGHDT, CDR2 YYEEEE, per germline. Combining a sample-barcoded 5' primer with a J-beta primer mix, a second PCR ran for 7 to 11 cycles. Each CDR3 protein gets one entry after TCRdb re-called the 5' RACE reads with MiXCR. The sample lists almost 550,000 distinct CDR3 sequences; about 24% were seen once. The sample also formed part of further work on T cells of mothers and their children.

The sequence was obtained from a boy between 10 and 17 years old in good health. J is TRBJ2-5 and V is TRBV5-6; 9 nucleotides agree with TRBD1. The end of the DNA aligns better with TRBJ2-7, so the J call may be wrong. The specimen was blood. The CDR3 here is CASSFDRGANEQYF. CDR3 sequence (DNA): TGTGCCAGCAGCTTCGACAGGGGGGCCAACGAGCAGTACTTC.